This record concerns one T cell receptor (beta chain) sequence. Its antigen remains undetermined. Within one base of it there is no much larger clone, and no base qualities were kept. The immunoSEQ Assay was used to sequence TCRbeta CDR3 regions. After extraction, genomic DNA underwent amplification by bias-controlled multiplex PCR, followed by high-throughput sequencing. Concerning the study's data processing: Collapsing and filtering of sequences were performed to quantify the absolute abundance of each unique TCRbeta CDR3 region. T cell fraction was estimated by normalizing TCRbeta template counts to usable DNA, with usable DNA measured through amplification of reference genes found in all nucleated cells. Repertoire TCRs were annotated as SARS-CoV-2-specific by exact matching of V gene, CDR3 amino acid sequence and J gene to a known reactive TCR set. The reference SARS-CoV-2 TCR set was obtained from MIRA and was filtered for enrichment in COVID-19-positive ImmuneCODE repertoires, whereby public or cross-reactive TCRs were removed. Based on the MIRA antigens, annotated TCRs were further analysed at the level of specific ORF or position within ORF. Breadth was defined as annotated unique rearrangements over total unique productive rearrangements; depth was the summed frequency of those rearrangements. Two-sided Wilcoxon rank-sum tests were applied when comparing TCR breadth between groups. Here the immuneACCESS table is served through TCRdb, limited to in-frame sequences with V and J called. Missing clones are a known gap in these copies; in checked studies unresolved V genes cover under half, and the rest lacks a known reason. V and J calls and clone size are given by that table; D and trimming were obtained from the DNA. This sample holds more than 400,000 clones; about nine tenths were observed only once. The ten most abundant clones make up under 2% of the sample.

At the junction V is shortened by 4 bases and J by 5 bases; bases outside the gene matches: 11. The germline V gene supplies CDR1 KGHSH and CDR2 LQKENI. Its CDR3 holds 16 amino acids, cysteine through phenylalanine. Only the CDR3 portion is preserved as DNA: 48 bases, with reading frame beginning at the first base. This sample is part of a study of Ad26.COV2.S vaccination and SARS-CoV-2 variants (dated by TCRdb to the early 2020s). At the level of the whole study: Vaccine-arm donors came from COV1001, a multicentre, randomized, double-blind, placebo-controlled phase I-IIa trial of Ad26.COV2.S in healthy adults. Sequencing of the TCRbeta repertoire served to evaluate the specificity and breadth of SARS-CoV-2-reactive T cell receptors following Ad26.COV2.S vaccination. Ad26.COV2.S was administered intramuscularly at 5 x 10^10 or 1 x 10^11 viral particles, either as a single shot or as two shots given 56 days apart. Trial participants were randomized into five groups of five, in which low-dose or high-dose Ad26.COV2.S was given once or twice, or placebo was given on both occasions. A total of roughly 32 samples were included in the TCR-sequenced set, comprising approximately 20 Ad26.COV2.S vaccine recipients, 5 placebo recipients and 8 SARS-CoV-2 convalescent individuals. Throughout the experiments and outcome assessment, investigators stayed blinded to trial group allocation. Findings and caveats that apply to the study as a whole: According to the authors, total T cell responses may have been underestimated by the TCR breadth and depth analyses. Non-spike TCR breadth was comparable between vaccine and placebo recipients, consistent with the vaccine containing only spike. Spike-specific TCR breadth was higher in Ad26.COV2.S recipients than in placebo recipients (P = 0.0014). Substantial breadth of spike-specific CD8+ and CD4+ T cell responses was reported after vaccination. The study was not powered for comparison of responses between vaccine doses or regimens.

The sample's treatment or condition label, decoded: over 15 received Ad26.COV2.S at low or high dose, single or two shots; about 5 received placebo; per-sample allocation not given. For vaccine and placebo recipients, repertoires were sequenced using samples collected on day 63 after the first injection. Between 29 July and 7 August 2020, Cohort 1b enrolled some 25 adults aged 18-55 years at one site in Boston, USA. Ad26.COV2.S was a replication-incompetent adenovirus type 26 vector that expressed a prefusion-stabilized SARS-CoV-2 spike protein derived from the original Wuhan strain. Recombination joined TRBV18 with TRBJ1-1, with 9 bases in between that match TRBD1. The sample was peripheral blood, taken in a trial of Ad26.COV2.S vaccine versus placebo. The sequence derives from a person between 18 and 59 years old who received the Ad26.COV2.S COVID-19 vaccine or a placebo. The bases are TGTGCCAGCTCACGCCCGGGACAGGGAATGGAGACTGAAGCTTTCTTT. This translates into CASSRPGQGMETEAFF.